This T cell receptor (beta chain) is from a study of T cell repertoires in cytomegalovirus infection. Germline CDR1 reads MGHRA; CDR2 reads YSYEKL. This CDR3 is built from 15 residues. Trimming removed 3 bases from V and 6 bases from J; junction bases left unmatched: 5. TCRdb independently ran MiXCR on the reads; one entry per CDR3 protein. In the table there are 500,000 to 600,000 distinct CDR3 sequences, approximately 17% of which are singletons. The V gene is TRBV4-1, the J gene TRBJ2-2, with 9 bases fitting TRBD1. Material for sequencing was CD8+ T cells from PBMCs. The sequence was obtained from a human donor in good health (CMV status not recorded). Some clones in this sample may be carry-over from other donors' samples. The CDR3 DNA reads TGCGCCAGCAGCCACACCGGGACAGGGTCCGGGGAGCTGTTTTTT. Encoded protein: CASSHTGTGSGELFF.